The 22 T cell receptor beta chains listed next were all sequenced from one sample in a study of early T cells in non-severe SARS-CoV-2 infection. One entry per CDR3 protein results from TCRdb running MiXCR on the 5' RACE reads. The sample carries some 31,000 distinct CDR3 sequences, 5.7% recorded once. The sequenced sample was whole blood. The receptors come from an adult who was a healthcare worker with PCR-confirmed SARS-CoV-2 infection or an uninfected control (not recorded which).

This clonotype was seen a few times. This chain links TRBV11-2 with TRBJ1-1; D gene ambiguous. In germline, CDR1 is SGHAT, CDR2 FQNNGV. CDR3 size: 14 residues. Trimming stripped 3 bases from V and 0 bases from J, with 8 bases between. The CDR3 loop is CASSLTGVNTEAFF. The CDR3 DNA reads TGTGCCAGCAGCTTGACGGGTGTGAACACTGAAGCTTTCTTT.

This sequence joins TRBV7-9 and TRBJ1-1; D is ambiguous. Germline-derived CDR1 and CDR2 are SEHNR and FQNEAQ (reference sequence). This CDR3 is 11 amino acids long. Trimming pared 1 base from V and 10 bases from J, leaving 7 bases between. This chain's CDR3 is CASSLDPVAFF. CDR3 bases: TGTGCCAGCAGCTTAGACCCAGTAGCTTTCTTT.

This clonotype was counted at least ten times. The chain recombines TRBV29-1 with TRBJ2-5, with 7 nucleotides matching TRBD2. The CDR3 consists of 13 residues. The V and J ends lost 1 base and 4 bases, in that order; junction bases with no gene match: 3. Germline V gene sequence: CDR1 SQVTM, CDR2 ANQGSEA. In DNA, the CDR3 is TGCAGCGTTGAAGCTGGGAGGGGAGAGACCCAGTACTTC. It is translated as CSVEAGRGETQYF.

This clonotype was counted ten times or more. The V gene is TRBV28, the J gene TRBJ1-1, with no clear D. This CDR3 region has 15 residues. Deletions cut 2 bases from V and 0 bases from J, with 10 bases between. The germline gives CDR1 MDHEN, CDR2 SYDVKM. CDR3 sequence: CASSLPRGLNTEAFF. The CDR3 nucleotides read TGTGCCAGCAGTTTACCCCGTGGTCTGAACACTGAAGCTTTCTTT.

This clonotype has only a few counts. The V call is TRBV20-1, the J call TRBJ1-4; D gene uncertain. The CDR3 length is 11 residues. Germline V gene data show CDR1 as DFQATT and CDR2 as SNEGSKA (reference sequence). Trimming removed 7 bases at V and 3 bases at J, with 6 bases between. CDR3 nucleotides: TGCAGTGGGAGTGCTAATGAAAAACTGTTTTTT. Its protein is CSGSANEKLFF.

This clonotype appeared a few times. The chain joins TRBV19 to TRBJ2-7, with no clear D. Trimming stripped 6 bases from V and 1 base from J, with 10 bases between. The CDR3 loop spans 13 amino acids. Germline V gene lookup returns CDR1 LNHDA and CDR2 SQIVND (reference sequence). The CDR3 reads CASRELGSYEQYF. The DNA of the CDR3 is TGTGCCAGTAGAGAGCTCGGATCCTACGAGCAGTACTTC.

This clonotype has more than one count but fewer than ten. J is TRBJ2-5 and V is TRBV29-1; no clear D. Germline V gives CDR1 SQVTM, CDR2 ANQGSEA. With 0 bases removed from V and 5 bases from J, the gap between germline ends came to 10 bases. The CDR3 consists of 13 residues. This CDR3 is CSVEDRVSETQYF. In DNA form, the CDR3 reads TGCAGCGTTGAAGACCGGGTTAGCGAGACCCAGTACTTC.

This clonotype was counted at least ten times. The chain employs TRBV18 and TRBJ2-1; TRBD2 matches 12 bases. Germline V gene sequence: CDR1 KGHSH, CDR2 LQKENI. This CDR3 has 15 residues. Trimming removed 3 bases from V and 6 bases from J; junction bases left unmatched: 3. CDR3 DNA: TGTGCCAGCTCACCGACTAGCGGGAGACTCAATGAGCAGTTCTTC. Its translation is CASSPTSGRLNEQFF.

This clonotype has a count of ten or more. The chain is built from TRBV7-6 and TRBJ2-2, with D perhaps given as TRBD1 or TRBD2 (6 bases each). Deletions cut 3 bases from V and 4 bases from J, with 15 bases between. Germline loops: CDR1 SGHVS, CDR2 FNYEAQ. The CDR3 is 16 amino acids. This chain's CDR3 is CASSFIEGGGTGELFF. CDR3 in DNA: TGTGCCAGCAGCTTTATTGAGGGGGGTGGCACCGGGGAGCTGTTTTTT.

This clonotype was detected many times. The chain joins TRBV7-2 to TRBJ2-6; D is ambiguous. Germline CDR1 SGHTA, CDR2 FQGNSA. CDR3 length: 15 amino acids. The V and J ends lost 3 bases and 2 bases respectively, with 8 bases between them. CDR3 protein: CASSFERAGANVLTF. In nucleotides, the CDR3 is TGTGCCAGCAGCTTTGAAAGGGCTGGGGCCAACGTCCTGACTTTC.

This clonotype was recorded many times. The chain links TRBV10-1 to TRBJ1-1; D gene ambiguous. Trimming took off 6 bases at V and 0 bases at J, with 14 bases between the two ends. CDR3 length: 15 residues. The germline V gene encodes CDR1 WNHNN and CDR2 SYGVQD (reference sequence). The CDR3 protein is CASRPNHRMNTEAFF. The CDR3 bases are TGCGCCAGCAGGCCTAATCACCGAATGAACACTGAAGCTTTCTTT.

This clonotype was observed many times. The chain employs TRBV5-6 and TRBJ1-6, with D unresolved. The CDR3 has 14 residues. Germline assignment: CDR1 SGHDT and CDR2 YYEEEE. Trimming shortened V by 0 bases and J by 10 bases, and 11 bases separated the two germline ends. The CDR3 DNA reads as TGTGCCAGCAGCTTGGAGCCGGGGAACTCACCCCTCCACTTT. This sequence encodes CASSLEPGNSPLHF.

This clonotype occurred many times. The CDR3 protein is CASSPGTDSEAFF. CDR3 nucleotides: TGTGCCAGCAGTCCGGGGACAGACAGTGAAGCTTTCTTT. This chain uses TRBV6-2 or TRBV6-3 with TRBJ1-1; 7 nucleotides align to TRBD1. The CDR3 extends over 13 amino acids. V dropped 5 bases and J dropped 7; count of bases not matched to a gene: 7. Germline-derived CDR1 and CDR2 are MNHEY and SVGEGT.

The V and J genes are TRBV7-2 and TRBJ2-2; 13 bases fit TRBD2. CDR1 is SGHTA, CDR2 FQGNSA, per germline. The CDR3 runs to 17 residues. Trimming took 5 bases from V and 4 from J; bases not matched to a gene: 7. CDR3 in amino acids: CASSKGTSGVSTGELFF. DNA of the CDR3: TGTGCCAGCAGCAAGGGGACTAGCGGGGTATCCACCGGGGAGCTGTTTTTT. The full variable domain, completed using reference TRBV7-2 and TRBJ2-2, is GAGVSQSPSNKVTEKGKDVELRCDPISGHTALYWYRQSLGQGLEFLIYFQGNSAPDKSGLPSDRFSAERTGGSVSTLTIQRTQQEDSAVYLCASSKGTSGVSTGELFFGEGSRLTVL.

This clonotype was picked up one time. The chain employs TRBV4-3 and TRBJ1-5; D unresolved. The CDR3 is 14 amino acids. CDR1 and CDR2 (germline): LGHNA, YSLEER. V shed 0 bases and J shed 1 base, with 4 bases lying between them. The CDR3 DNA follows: TGCGCCAGCAGCCAAGATAACAGCAATCAGCCCCAGCATTTT. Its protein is CASSQDNSNQPQHF.

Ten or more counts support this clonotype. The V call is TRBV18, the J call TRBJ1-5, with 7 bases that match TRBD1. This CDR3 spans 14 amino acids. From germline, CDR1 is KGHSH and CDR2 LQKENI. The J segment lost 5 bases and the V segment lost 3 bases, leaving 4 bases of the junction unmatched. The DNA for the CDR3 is TGTGCCAGCTCACCGCGGACAGGAGATCAGCCCCAGCATTTT. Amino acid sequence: CASSPRTGDQPQHF.

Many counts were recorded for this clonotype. The CDR3 is CASSLSPGNYGYTF. In DNA form, the CDR3 reads TGTGCCAGCAGTTTAAGCCCGGGAAACTATGGCTACACCTTC. This sequence joins TRBV12-3 or TRBV12-4 and TRBJ1-2; unclear D gene. The CDR3 spans 14 residues. The V and J ends lost 2 bases and 2 bases respectively, with 9 bases between them.

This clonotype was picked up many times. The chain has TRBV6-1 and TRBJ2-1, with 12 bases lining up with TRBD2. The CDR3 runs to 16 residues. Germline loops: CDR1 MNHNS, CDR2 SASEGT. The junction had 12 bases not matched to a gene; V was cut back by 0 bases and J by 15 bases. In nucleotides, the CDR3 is TGTGCCAGCAGTGAAGCGCGGGCTAGCGGGAGGGCCAGGTCGTTCTTC. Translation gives CASSEARASGRARSFF.

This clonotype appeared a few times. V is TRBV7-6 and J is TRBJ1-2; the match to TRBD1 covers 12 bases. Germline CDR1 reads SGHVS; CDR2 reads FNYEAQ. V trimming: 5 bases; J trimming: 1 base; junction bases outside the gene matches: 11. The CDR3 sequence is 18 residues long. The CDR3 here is CASSVRPGQGALNYGYTF. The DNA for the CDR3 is TGTGCCAGCAGCGTAAGACCGGGACAGGGGGCTCTTAACTATGGCTACACCTTC.

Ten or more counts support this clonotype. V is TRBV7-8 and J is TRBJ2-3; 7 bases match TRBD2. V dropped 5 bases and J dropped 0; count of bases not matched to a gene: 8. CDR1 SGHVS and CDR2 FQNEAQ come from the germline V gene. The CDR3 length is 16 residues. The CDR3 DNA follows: TGTGCCAGCAGCCGAATAGCGGGCCGCAGCACAGATACGCAGTATTTT. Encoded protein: CASSRIAGRSTDTQYF.

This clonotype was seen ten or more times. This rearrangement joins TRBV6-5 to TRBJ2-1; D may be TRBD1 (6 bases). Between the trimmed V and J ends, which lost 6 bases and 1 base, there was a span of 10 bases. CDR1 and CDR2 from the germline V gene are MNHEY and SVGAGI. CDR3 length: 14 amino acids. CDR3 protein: CASSRGQSYNEQFF. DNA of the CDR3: TGTGCCAGCAGCCGTGGACAGTCCTACAATGAGCAGTTCTTC.

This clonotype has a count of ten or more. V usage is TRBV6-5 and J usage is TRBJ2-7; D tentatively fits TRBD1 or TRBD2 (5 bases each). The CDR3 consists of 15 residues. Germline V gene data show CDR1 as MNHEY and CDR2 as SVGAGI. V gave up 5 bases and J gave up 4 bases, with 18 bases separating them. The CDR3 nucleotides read TGTGCCAGCAGTGAAGGGACGAACGCCCGATACGAGCAGTACTTC. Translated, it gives CASSEGTNARYEQYF.